In this sample, the clone carrying this T cell receptor beta chain turned up many times. The data were obtained in a study of T-cell reconstitution after alpha-beta-depleted transplantation in children. In germline, CDR1 is MNHEY, CDR2 SVGEGT. With V trimmed by 7 bases and J by 5 bases, 10 bases remained unmatched. The CDR3 consists of 14 residues. Unique molecular identifiers were incorporated into the prepared TCRbeta library. TCRdb called the PCR reads again in MiXCR, with one record for every CDR3 protein. The sample consists of around 370,000 distinct CDR3 sequences, 9% to 12% of them appearing once.

The TCR originated in a human donor who donated a stem cell graft to a child with acute lymphoblastic leukemia. The sequencing used PBMCs from the stem cell graft donor, collected from the stem cell graft. The chain carries TRBV6-2 or TRBV6-3 and TRBJ2-7; TRBD1 agrees at 8 bases. The CDR3: CASTSTDRVHEQYF. DNA for the CDR3: TGTGCCAGCACTTCTACGGACAGGGTCCACGAGCAGTACTTC.